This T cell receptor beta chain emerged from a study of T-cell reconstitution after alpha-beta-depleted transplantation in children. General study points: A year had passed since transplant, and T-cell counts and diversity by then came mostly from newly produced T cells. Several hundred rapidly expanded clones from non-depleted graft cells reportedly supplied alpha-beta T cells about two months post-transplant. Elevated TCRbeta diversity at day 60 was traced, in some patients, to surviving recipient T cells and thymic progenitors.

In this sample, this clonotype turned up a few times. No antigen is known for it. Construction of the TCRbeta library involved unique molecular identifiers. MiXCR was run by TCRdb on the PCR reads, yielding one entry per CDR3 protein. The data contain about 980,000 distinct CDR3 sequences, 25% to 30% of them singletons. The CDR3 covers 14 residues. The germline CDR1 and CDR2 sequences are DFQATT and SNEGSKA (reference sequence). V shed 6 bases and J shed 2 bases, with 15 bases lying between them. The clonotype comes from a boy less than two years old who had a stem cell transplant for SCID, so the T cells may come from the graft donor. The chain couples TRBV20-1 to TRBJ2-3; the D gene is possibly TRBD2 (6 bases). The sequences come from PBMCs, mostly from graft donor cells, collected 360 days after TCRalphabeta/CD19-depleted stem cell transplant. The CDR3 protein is CSARPGLFTDTQYF. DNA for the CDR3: TGCAGTGCACGACCGGGACTGTTCACAGATACGCAGTATTTT.